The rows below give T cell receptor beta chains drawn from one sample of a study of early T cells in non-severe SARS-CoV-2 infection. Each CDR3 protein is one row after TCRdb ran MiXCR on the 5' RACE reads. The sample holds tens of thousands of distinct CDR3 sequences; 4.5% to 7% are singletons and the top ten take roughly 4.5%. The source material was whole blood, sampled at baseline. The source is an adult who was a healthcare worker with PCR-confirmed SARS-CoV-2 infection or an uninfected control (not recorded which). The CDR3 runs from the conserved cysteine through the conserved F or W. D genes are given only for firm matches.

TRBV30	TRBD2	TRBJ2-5	CAWSGLVAGGAYQETQYF
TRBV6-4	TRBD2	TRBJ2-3	CASSAGLDTDTQYF
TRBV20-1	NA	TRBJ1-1	CSARAETEAFF
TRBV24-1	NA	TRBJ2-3	CATSDRVTDTQYF
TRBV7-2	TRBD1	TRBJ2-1	CASSFRTGGGEQFF
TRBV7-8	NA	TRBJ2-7	CASSLSSLEGEQYF
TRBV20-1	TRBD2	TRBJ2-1	CSASRTSGGRNEQFF
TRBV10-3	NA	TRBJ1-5	CATRGGGDQPQHF
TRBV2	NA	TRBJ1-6	CASSEEPFRASSYNSPLHF
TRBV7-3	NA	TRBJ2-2	CASSLNRQGISTGELFF
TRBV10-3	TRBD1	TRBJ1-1	CAARQGRGTEAFF
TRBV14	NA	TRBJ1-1	CASREGLNTEAFF
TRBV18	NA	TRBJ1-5	CASSYDSNQPQHF
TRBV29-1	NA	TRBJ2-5	CSVERAPGETQYF
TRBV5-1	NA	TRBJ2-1	CASSFGGSSYNEQFF
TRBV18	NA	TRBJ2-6	CASSPRDGPSSGANVLTF